This T cell receptor (beta chain) was sequenced during a study of T cells in Graves' hyperthyroidism and ophthalmopathy. Germline V CDR1 and CDR2: LNHNV, YYDKDF (reference sequence). V lost 10 bases to trimming and J lost 3 bases, with 19 bases between them. This CDR3 comprises 15 residues. Regions amplified from RNA transcripts were the TCR beta CDR3 regions. First-round RT-PCR targeting the TCR CDR3 was performed with the HTBI primer set. From the multiplex PCR reads, TCRdb called clonotypes with MiXCR, one entry per CDR3 protein. The table records 340,000 or so distinct CDR3 sequences, approximately 15% of them present only once.

The material sequenced was blood. The chain combines TRBV15 with TRBJ2-1; perhaps D is TRBD1 or TRBD2 (5 bases each). The TCR comes from a man younger than 45 with Graves' hyperthyroidism. CDR3 residues: CAISGVRDGYNEQFF. The CDR3 DNA is TGTGCCATTTCGGGCGTGAGGGACGGCTACAATGAGCAGTTCTTC.